This TCR beta chain is drawn from a study of cytomegalovirus exposure and HLA in healthy donors. Whole-study context: Membership in the Caucasian-associated ancestry cluster was found for about 80% of approximately 430 genotyped donors.

Note on this clone: Its antigen is as yet unknown.

CDR3 size: 14 residues. The germline V gene has CDR1 LGHNA and CDR2 YSLEER. V lost 4 bases to trimming and J lost 0 bases, with 8 bases between them. Broader study findings: Some highly shared sequence variants likely arose as a pipeline artifact. TCR beta sequences numbering over 15,000 were associated with HLA alleles at 0.05 false discovery rate in a later analysis.

The primer mix had 60 Vbeta and 13 Jbeta primers. Clones were read by immunoSEQ multiplex PCR, and TCRdb kept only the in-frame ones, dropping some. This sample carries some 140,000 clones, approximately 74% of them seen once, and the ten largest clones take 2.8%. Sequenced sample: PBMCs. This sequence was found in a young man in good health and CMV-seronegative. This chain links TRBV4-3 with TRBJ2-3, with D hard to call. Written as DNA, the CDR3 is TGCGCCAGCAGCCCGGGTTCGAGCACAGATACGCAGTATTTT. This gives the protein CASSPGSSTDTQYF.